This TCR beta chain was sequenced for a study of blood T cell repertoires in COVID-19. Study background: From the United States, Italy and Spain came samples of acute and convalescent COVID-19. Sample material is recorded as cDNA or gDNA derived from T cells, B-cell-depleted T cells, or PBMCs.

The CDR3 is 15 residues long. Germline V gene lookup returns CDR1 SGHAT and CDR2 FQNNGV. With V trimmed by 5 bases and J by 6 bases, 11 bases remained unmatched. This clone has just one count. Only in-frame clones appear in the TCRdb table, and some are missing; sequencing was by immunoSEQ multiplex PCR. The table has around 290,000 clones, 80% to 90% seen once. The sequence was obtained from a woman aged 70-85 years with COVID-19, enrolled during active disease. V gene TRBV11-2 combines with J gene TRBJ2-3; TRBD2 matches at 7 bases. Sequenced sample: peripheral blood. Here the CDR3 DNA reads TGTGCCAGCAGCCCCCCAGCGGGGCTTGGGGATACGCAGTATTTT. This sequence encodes CASSPPAGLGDTQYF.